Presented here are 8 T cell receptor beta chains from one specimen sequenced in a study of tumor-infiltrating lymphocytes in oesophageal squamous cell carcinoma. Using its own MiXCR run on the PCR reads, TCRdb lists one record per CDR3 protein. The sample has 20,000 or so distinct CDR3 sequences; roughly 41% are singletons. Sequenced: esophageal tumor tissue. The receptors were sampled from a male donor with esophageal squamous cell carcinoma.

Comment on this clonotype: This could be a read error, since a much larger clone is one nucleotide away. This chain joins TRBV7-6 and TRBJ2-5, with 10 bases that match TRBD1. V was pared by 4 bases and J by 11 bases, with 22 bases of the junction left unmatched. This CDR3 is 18 amino acids long. Germline V gives CDR1 SGHVS, CDR2 FNYEAQ. CDR3 sequence: CASSSRPDRGQSYNEQYF. CDR3 coding DNA: TGTGCCAGCAGCTCCAGGCCCGACAGGGGGCAGTCCTACAATGAGCAGTACTTC. The full variable domain, in which reference TRBV7-6 and TRBJ2-5 provide the parts outside the CDR3, is GAGVSQSPRYKVTKRGQDVALRCDPISGHVSLYWYRQALGQGPEFLTYFNYEAQQDKSGLPNDRFSAERPEGSISTLTIQRTEQRDSAMYRCASSSRPDRGQSYNEQYFGPGTRLLVL.

The chain combines TRBV12-3 or TRBV12-4 with TRBJ1-2; no clear D gene. The CDR3 is made up of 12 amino acids. V lost 5 bases and J 8 bases, leaving 12 bases between the germline ends. The CDR3 region has the DNA TGTGCCAGCAGTCTGCTCGCTGGAGGCTACACCTTC. This gives the protein CASSLLAGGYTF.

Only a few counts were recorded for this clonotype. A read error may produce the germline difference seen at one junction end. The V call is TRBV11-3, the J call TRBJ2-5; D is possibly TRBD2 (5 bases). The CDR3 is 16 residues long. Germline V lookup: CDR1 SGHNT, CDR2 YENEEA. CDR3 sequence: CASSLDGVAYNSPLHF. The CDR3 region has the DNA TGTGCCAGCAGCTTAGACGGGGTGGCCTATAATTCACCCCTCCACTTC. The full variable domain, its missing parts supplied by reference TRBV11-3 and TRBJ2-5, is EAGVVQSPRYKIIEKKQPVAFWCNPISGHNTLYWYLQNLGQGPELLIRYENEEAVDDSQLPKDRFSAERLKGVDSTLKIQPAELGDSAVYLCASSLDGVAYNSPLHFGPGTRLLVL.

For this clonotype: Without the conserved terminal phenylalanine or tryptophan, this CDR3 likely stems from a read error. The DNA is left out, because the CDR3 cannot be placed on it with certainty; the CDR3 is given as TCRdb lists it. The chain couples TRBV7-2 to TRBJ2-5; the table assigns TRBD1, which was not confirmed against the DNA. The CDR3 is 16 residues long, ends included. Germline CDR1 and CDR2: SGHTA and FQGNSA. CDR3 in amino acids: CASSLGPVGETQYFGS.

Remarks on this clonotype: No conserved phenylalanine or tryptophan ends this CDR3, so it is likely a read error. The limits of the CDR3 on the DNA are not certain, so only TCRdb's listed CDR3 is given. The V gene is TRBV10-3, the J gene TRBJ2-7; the listed D gene, TRBD2, was not tested against the DNA. The CDR3 is 15 amino acids long, termini counted. Germline V CDR1 and CDR2: ENHRY, SYGVKD. The CDR3 loop reads CAINEEGSYGYTFGS.

This clonotype has ten or more counts. V and J are TRBV7-8 and TRBJ1-3; 9 positions match TRBD1. V lost 5 bases and J lost 4; bases outside the gene matches: 6. CDR1 and CDR2 from the germline V gene are SGHVS and FQNEAQ. CDR3 length: 15 residues. CDR3 nucleotides: TGTGCCAGCAGCCTGGGGACAGGGTCGGGAAACACCATATATTTT. It translates to CASSLGTGSGNTIYF.

The rearrangement links TRBV7-3 to TRBJ1-2, with D unresolved. This CDR3 region has 14 residues. V was pared by 5 bases and J by 4 bases, with 14 bases between. The germline gives CDR1 SGHTA, CDR2 FQGTGA. CDR3 amino acids: CASSLGPNLYGYTF. For the CDR3, the DNA is TGTGCCAGCAGCCTTGGGCCTAACCTCTATGGCTACACCTTC. Complete variable domain (other parts from reference TRBV7-3 and TRBJ1-2): GAGVSQTPSNKVTEKGKYVELRCDPISGHTALYWYRQSLGQGPEFLIYFQGTGAADDSGLPNDRFFAVRPEGSVSTLKIQRTERGDSAVYLCASSLGPNLYGYTFGSGTRLTVV.

The chain carries TRBV6-1 and TRBJ1-2; 7 bases are a match to TRBD1. The CDR3 is 15 amino acids. The junction had 14 bases not matched to a gene; V was cut back by 5 bases and J by 8 bases. Germline CDR1 MNHNS, CDR2 SASEGT. The CDR3 protein is CASSRPGQMMSGYTF. In nucleotides, the CDR3 is TGTGCCAGCAGTCGGCCGGGACAGATGATGTCGGGCTACACCTTC.